This paragraph reports one T cell receptor beta chain. This record comes from a study of blood T cell repertoires in COVID-19. About the research overall: Samples of COVID-19 (acute and convalescent) were obtained from the United States, Italy and Spain. PBMCs, B-cell-depleted T cells, or T cells provided the cDNA or gDNA that made up the material.

Original methodology: Estimation of nucleated cell counts was performed using reference gene primer amplification. Produced via immunoSEQ multiplex PCR; TCRdb's table is partial and in-frame only. That table supplies the V and J calls and clone size; D and trimming were determined from the DNA. The sample holds about 120,000 clones, about nine tenths seen once. In germline, CDR1 is SGHRS, CDR2 YFSETQ. CDR3 length equals 15 residues. V shed 0 bases, J shed 6 bases, and the junction held 6 bases outside the gene matches. The sequenced sample was peripheral blood. This receptor was obtained from a man aged 45-60 years with acute or convalescent COVID-19. This chain connects TRBV5-1 to TRBJ2-3; 8 bases line up with TRBD2. CDR3 protein: CASSLGSGSGDTQYF. As DNA, the CDR3 is TGCGCCAGCAGCTTGGGGAGCGGGAGTGGGGATACGCAGTATTTT.